This TCR beta chain was recorded in a study of vaccination effects on CD4 cells after COVID-19. The CDR3 consists of 16 residues. V lost 1 base, J lost 1 base, and 14 bases lay in between. Germline assignment: CDR1 SGHNT and CDR2 YYREEE (reference sequence). Sequenced by immunoSEQ multiplex PCR; TCRdb stores in-frame clones only, minus some. The sample consists of about 70,000 clones, roughly two thirds of them appearing once. Viral peptide pool expansion of antigen-specific CD4+ T cells preceded sequencing in the ViraFEST assay. Culture proceeded for more than nine days, and CD4+ T cells were then isolated. The person had PCR-confirmed SARS-CoV-2 infection between March and December 2020. As to this clone: Its antigen remains unidentified.

The chain carries TRBV5-4 and TRBJ2-5; D tentatively reads TRBD1 or TRBD2 (5 bases each). The sample consisted of CD4+ T cells from PBMCs cultured with HIV peptides, taken before COVID-19 vaccination. The subset was: HIV-1 Nef peptide pool negative control/reference culture. The sequence was obtained from a human donor who had a prior SARS-CoV-2 infection. As DNA, the CDR3 is TGTGCCAGCAGCTTGTTTCAGTGGGGGACCCAAGAGACCCAGTACTTC. It translates to CASSLFQWGTQETQYF.